These T cell receptor beta chains were read from a single sample in a study of OX40 agonist ivuxolimab in advanced cancers. Some clones are missing from TCRdb's copy, which holds only in-frame ones; the method was immunoSEQ multiplex PCR. This sample has 55,000 to 70,000 clones, with roughly 87% found just once. Sequencing used CD4+ or CD8+ T cells sorted from blood, obtained in a trial of the OX40 agonist ivuxolimab. Receptors originate from an adult with an advanced solid tumor such as melanoma, head and neck, liver or kidney cancer. CDR3s include the opening cysteine and the closing phenylalanine or tryptophan.

v_gene | len | CDR3aa
TRBV10-3 | 14 | CAISQDRGNTEAFF
TRBV5-8 | 17 | CASSLGLAELNTGELFF
TRBV5-4 | 14 | CASSVAGLTDTQYF
TRBV6-5 | 12 | CASRAGGREQYF
TRBV11-2 | 14 | CASSLVSGMKTQYF
TRBV5-1 | 14 | CASSLQGPDYEQYF
TRBV7-2 | 13 | CASSLRDKPEAFF
TRBV9 | 13 | CASSVMSQETQYF
TRBV28 | 15 | CASSLGQGGPDTQYF
TRBV7-6 | 16 | CASSLSSTGGNQPQHF
TRBV10-3 | 14 | CAISDGLNYNEQFF
TRBV5-6 | 13 | CASSLVVLEEQFF
TRBV11-2 | 19 | CASSFLPGQGPPGANVLTF
TRBV6-1 | 15 | CASRGGTWDNYGYTF
TRBV28 | 14 | CASTMMRTNTEAFF
TRBV11-1 | 14 | CASSPGQTNYGYTF
TRBV1 | 16 | CTSSQGTSGAQETQYF
TRBV18 | 14 | CASFSDRAEGPQHF
TRBV4-3 | 16 | CASSQEWGEGQETQYF
TRBV28 | 13 | CASSYNREYGYTF
TRBV6-6 | 15 | CASSQRGQGGDTIYF
TRBV28 | 19 | CASSSGGGLRQGGLLEQFF
TRBV7-2 | 15 | CASSLVSGDTDTQYF
TRBV7-2 | 16 | CASSLDGTGGHQPQHF
TRBV6-5 | 13 | CASGEQGAYEQYF
TRBV2 | 16 | CASSEFVTLAKNIQYF
TRBV7-9 | 14 | CASSFLGRTDTQYF
TRBV28 | 14 | CASRPAGPYNEQFF
TRBV7-6 | 18 | CASSLRAFNQGSNTEAFF
TRBV9 | 15 | CASSVEGSGSQPQHF
TRBV14 | 16 | CASSQHKGANTGELFF
TRBV13 | 15 | CASSRGTTRDYGYTF
TRBV9 | 16 | CASSVAELAGGETQYF
TRBV5-4 | 13 | CASSFRAQETQYF
TRBV19 | 18 | CASGGAGGPRFSSDTQYF
TRBV5-5 | 15 | CASSLALSASYEQYF
TRBV28 | 11 | CASRAYNEQFF
TRBV5-4 | 13 | CASSPDRQETQYF
TRBV4-2 | 14 | CASSPGRFPGELFF
TRBV30 | 12 | CAWSSGGDTQYF
TRBV7-9 | 17 | CASSLALGDRVYNEQFF
TRBV6-5 | 13 | CASSYSNTYGYTF